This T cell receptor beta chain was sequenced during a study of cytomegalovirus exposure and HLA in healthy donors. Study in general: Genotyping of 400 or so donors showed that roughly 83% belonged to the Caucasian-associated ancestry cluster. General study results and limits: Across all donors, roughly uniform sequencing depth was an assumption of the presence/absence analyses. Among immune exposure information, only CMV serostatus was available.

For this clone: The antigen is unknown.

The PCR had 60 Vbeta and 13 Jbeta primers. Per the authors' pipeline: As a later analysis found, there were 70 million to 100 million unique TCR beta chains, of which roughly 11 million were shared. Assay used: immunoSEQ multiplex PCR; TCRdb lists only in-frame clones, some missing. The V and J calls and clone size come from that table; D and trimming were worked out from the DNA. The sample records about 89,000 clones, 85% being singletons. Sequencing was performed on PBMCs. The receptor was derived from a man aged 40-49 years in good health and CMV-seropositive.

The CDR3 bases are TGTGCCAGCAGCATTACGACAGGGGATAGAGCCACAGATACGCAGTATTTT. Translating it yields CASSITTGDRATDTQYF. The chain combines TRBV9 with TRBJ2-3; 8 positions agree with TRBD1. CDR3 length: 17 amino acids. The trim removed 4 bases at V and 2 bases at J, leaving 12 bases unmatched. Germline loops: CDR1 SGDLS, CDR2 YYNGEE.